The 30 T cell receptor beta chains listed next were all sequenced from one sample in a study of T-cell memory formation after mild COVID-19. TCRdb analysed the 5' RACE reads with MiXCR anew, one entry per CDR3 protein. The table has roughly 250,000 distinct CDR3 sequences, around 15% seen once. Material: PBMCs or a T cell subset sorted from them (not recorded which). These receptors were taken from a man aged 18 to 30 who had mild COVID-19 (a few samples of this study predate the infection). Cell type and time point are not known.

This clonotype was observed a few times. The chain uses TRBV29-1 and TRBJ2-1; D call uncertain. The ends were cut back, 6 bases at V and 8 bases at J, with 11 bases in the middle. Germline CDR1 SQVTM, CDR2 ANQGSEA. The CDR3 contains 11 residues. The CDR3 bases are TGCAGCGTCTCTCACGGACATGAGCAGTTCTTC. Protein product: CSVSHGHEQFF.

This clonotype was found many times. CDR3 region: CASSLDGNTGELFF. In nucleotides, the CDR3 is TGCGCCAGCAGCTTGGACGGAAACACCGGGGAGCTGTTTTTT. The chain carries TRBV5-1 and TRBJ2-2, with D unresolved. The CDR3 is made up of 14 amino acids. The V end was cut by 0 bases, the J end by 2 bases, with 5 bases between. CDR1 is SGHRS, CDR2 YFSETQ, per germline.

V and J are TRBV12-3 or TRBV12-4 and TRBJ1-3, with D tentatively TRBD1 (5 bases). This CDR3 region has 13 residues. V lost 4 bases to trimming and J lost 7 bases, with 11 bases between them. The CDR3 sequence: CASSSQGGNTIYF. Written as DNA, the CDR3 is TGTGCCAGCAGTTCCCAGGGAGGTAACACCATATATTTT.

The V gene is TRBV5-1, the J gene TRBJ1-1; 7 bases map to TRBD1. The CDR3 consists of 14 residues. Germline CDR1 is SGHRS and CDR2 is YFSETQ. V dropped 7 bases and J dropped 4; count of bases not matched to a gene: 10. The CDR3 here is CASGLEGAGTEAFF. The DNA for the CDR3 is TGCGCCAGCGGCCTTGAGGGGGCGGGCACTGAAGCTTTCTTT.

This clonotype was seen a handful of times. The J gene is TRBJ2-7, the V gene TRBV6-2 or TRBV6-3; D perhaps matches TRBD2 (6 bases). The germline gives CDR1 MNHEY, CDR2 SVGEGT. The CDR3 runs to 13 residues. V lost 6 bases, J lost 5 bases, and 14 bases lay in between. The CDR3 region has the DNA TGTGCCAGCAGGCGGGGAGTCAGGGACGAGCAGTACTTC. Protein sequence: CASRRGVRDEQYF.

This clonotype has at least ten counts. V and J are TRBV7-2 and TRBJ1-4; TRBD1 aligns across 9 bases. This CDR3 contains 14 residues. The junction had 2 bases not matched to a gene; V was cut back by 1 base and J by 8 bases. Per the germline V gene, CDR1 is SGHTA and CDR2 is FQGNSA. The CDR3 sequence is CASSLGTGEEKLFF. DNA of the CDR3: TGTGCCAGCAGCTTAGGGACAGGGGAGGAAAAACTGTTTTTT.

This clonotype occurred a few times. The CDR3 sequence is CASQTGGGTGELFF. The CDR3 DNA is TGTGCCAGTCAGACGGGCGGCGGTACCGGGGAGCTGTTTTTT. The genes are TRBV6-1 and TRBJ2-2; D unresolved. Germline CDR1 is MNHNS and CDR2 is SASEGT. V was cut by 9 bases and J by 5 bases, with 16 bases left in between. The CDR3 is made up of 14 amino acids.

The CDR3 here is CASSRTSDGYADTQYF. CDR3 nucleotides: TGTGCCAGCAGCCGGACTAGCGACGGCTATGCAGATACGCAGTATTTT. The chain joins TRBV7-8 to TRBJ2-3, with 9 bases that match TRBD2. V lost 5 bases, J lost 4 bases, and 10 bases stayed unmatched. Germline V gene data show CDR1 as SGHVS and CDR2 as FQNEAQ. This CDR3 comprises 16 residues.

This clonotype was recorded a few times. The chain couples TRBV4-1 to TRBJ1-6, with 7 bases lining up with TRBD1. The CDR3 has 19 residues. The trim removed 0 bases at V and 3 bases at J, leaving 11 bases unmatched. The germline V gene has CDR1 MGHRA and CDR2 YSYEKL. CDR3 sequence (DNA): TGCGCCAGCAGCCAAGATCGGGGAAAGGGGGCTCGCTATAATTCACCCCTCCACTTT. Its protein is CASSQDRGKGARYNSPLHF.

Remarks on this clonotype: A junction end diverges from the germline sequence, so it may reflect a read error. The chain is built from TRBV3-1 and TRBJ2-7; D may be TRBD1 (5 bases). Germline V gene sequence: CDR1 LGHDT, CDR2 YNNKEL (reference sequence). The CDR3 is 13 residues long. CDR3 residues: CASTQRGGYEQYF. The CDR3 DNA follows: TGTGCCAGCACCCAAAGGGGTGGTTACGAGCAGTACTTC.

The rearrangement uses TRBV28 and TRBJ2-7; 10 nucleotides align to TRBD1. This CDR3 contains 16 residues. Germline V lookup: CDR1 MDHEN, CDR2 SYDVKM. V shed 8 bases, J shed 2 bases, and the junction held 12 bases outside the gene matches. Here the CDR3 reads CASRRVGTGVPYEQYV. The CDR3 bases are TGTGCCAGCCGAAGGGTGGGGACAGGGGTCCCCTACGAGCAGTACGTC.

Here the CDR3 reads CASSLGLARGETQYF. The CDR3, as DNA: TGTGCCAGCAGCCTGGGACTAGCGAGAGGGGAGACCCAGTACTTC. The rearrangement uses TRBV2 and TRBJ2-5; 10 bases agree with TRBD2. Per the germline V gene, CDR1 is SNHLY and CDR2 is FYNNEI. V was pared by 6 bases and J by 5 bases, with 9 bases of the junction left unmatched. The CDR3 length is 15 residues.

CDR3 bases: TGTGCCATCAGTGACCGTCAGGGAGGTGAAAAACTGTTTTTT. It yields the protein CAISDRQGGEKLFF. This chain joins TRBV10-3 and TRBJ1-4, with a possible D match to TRBD1 (5 bases). The CDR3 spans 14 residues. The germline gives CDR1 ENHRY, CDR2 SYGVKD. V lost 3 bases and J lost 7, with 12 bases in between.

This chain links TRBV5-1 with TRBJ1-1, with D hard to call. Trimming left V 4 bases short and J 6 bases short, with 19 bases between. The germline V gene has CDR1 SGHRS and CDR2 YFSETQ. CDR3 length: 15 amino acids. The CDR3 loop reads CASSEGGGFKSEAFF. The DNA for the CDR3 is TGCGCCAGCAGCGAGGGAGGAGGCTTTAAATCTGAAGCTTTCTTT.

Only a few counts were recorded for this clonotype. The CDR3 DNA reads TGCGCCAGCAGCCAAGATCGTACAGGGGCAGGCTACACCTTC. It is translated as CASSQDRTGAGYTF. The V gene is TRBV4-1, the J gene TRBJ1-2; 7 bases fit TRBD1. Unmatched junction bases numbered 6, after V lost 0 bases and J lost 8 bases. The CDR3 sequence is 14 residues long. Germline loops: CDR1 MGHRA, CDR2 YSYEKL.

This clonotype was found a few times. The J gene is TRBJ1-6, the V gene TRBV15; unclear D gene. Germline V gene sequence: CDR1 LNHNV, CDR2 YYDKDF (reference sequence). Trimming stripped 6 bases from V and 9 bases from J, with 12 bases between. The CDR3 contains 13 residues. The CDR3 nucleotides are TGTGCCACCAGGGGCGAAATAGGTTCACCCCTCCACTTT. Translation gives CATRGEIGSPLHF.

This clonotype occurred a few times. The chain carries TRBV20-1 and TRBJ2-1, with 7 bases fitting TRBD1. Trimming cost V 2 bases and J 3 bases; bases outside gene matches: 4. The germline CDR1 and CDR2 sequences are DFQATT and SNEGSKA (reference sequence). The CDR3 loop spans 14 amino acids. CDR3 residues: CSARRGGRYNEQFF. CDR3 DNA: TGCAGTGCTAGAAGAGGGGGCCGCTACAATGAGCAGTTCTTC.

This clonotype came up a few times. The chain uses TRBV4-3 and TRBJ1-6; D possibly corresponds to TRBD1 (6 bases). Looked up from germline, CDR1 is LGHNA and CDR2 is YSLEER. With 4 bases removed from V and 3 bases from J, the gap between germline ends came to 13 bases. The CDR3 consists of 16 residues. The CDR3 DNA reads TGCGCCAGCAGCCCACAGGGTGGGCGCTATAATTCACCCCTCCACTTT. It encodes CASSPQGGRYNSPLHF.

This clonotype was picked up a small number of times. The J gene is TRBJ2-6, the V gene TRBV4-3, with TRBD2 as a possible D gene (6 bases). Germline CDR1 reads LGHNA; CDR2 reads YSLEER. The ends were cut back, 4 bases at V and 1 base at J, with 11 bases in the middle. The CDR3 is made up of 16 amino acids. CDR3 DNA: TGCGCCAGCAGCCGGGACCGGGGGTCTGGGGCCAACGTCCTGACTTTC. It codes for CASSRDRGSGANVLTF.

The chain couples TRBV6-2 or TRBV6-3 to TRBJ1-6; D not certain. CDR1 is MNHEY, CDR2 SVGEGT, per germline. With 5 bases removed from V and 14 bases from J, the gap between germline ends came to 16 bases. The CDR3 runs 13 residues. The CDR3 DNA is TGTGCCAGCAGTGGGTACTTGGGCGTTACCCTCCACTTT. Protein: CASSGYLGVTLHF.

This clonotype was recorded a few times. This CDR3 reads CASSRSGLVWGYTF. The CDR3 nucleotides are TGTGCCAGCAGCCGATCAGGGCTGGTATGGGGCTACACCTTC. The chain joins TRBV7-2 to TRBJ1-2, with D possibly TRBD1 on 5 matching bases. The CDR3 loop spans 14 amino acids. Germline V gene data show CDR1 as SGHTA and CDR2 as FQGNSA. Trimming pared 5 bases from V and 8 bases from J, leaving 18 bases between. The variable domain in full, with the rest retrieved from reference TRBV7-2 and TRBJ1-2, is GAGVSQSPSNKVTEKGKDVELRCDPISGHTALYWYRQSLGQGLEFLIYFQGNSAPDKSGLPSDRFSAERTGGSVSTLTIQRTQQEDSAVYLCASSRSGLVWGYTFGSGTRLTVV.

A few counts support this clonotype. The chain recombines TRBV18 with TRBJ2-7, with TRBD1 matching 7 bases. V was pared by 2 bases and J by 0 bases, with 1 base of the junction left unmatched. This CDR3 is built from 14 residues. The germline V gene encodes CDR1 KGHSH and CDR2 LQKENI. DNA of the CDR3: TGTGCCAGCTCACCAACAGGGGACTCCTACGAGCAGTACTTC. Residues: CASSPTGDSYEQYF.

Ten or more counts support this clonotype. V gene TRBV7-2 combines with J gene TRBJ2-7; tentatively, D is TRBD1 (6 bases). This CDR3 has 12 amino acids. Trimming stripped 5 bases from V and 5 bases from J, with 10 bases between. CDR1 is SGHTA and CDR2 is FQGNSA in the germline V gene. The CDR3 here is CASSPTGNEQYF. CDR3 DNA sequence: TGTGCCAGCAGCCCCACAGGGAACGAGCAGTACTTC.

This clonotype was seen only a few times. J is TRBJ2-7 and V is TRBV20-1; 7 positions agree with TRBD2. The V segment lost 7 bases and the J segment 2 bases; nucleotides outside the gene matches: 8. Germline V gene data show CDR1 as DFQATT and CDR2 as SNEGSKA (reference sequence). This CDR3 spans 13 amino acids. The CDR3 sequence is CSVWRAGAYEQYF. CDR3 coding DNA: TGCAGTGTTTGGCGGGCGGGGGCCTACGAGCAGTACTTC.

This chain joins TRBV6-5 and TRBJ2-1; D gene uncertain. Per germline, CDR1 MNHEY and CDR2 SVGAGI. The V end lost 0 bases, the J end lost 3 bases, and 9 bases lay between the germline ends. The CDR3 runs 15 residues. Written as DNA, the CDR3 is TGTGCCAGCAGTTACTCGAGTCGTGGCTACAATGAGCAGTTCTTC. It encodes CASSYSSRGYNEQFF.

The CDR3 DNA follows: TGCAGTGCTGCTAGCGGGGGGGCTAGTACAGATACGCAGTATTTT. It is translated as CSAASGGASTDTQYF. V is TRBV20-1 and J is TRBJ2-3, with 12 bases matching TRBD2. V dropped 5 bases and J dropped 3; count of bases not matched to a gene: 6. Germline V gene data show CDR1 as DFQATT and CDR2 as SNEGSKA (reference sequence). This CDR3 contains 15 residues.

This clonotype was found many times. CDR3 nucleotides: TGCAGCGTCATACAGGGAGGCTACGAGCAGTACTTC. Protein sequence: CSVIQGGYEQYF. The rearrangement joins TRBV29-1 to TRBJ2-7, with D perhaps TRBD1 or TRBD2 (6 bases each). This CDR3 has 12 residues. The V end was cut by 6 bases, the J end by 3 bases, with 12 bases between. CDR1 SQVTM and CDR2 ANQGSEA come from the germline V gene.

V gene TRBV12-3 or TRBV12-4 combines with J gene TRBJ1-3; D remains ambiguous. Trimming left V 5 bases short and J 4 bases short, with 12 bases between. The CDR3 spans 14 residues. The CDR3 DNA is TGTGCCAGCAGTCCCCAGACGGGAGGAAACACCATATATTTT. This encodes CASSPQTGGNTIYF.

The CDR3 bases are TGTGCCAGCAGTCCCGGGACAGGGATCAATCAGCCCCAGCATTTT. It codes for CASSPGTGINQPQHF. V and J are TRBV6-5 and TRBJ1-5, with 9 bases lining up with TRBD1. CDR3 length: 15 amino acids. Trimming cost V 5 bases and J 3 bases; bases outside gene matches: 5. Germline lookup yields CDR1 MNHEY and CDR2 SVGAGI.

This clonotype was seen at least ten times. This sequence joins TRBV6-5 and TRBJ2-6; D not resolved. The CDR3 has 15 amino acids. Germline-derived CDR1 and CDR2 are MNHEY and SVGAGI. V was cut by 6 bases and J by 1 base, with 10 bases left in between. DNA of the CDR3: TGTGCCAGCAGCCTACCCGGGTCTGGGGCCAACGTCCTGACTTTC. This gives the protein CASSLPGSGANVLTF.